These 23 T cell receptor beta chains were all obtained from the same sample, sequenced in a study of blood T cells in healthy people across ages. Then a second PCR, running about 6 to 11 cycles, was carried out with a sample-barcoded 5' primer and a J-beta primer mix. Each CDR3 protein is one row after TCRdb ran MiXCR on the 5' RACE reads. The table includes roughly 1,500,000 distinct CDR3 sequences, roughly 32% detected once. The sequenced sample consisted of blood. Receptors originate from a woman aged 25 to 39 in good health.

This chain uses TRBV20-1 with TRBJ2-7; 7 nucleotides agree with TRBD2. CDR1 is DFQATT and CDR2 is SNEGSKA in the germline V gene (reference sequence). Unmatched junction bases numbered 11, after V lost 0 bases and J lost 12 bases. CDR3 length: 13 amino acids. The DNA for the CDR3 is TGCAGTGCTAGAGATCCATTGGCGGGAGCACCGTACTTC. The encoded protein is CSARDPLAGAPYF.

A word on this clonotype: It is likely a read error, because the conserved phenylalanine at the end of the CDR3 is missing. The J gene is TRBJ2-5, the V gene TRBV5-1; possibly TRBD1 for D (5 bases). The DNA matches TRBJ2-7 better at its end, which makes the J call doubtful. This CDR3 region has 14 residues. In germline, CDR1 is SGHRS, CDR2 YFSETQ. Here the CDR3 DNA reads TGCGCCAGCAGCGGTGACAGAAAGGCCCCCGAGCAGTACTTG. Encoded protein: CASSGDRKAPEQYL.

The rearrangement uses TRBV7-9 and TRBJ2-3; no definite D call. The CDR3 is 17 residues long. CDR1 SEHNR and CDR2 FQNEAQ come from the germline V gene (reference sequence). V was clipped by 1 base and J by 2 bases, with 16 bases between them. CDR3 region: CASSLEWTEWATDTQYF. As DNA, the CDR3 is TGTGCCAGCAGCTTAGAGTGGACGGAATGGGCCACAGATACGCAGTATTTT.

This chain links TRBV6-1 with TRBJ2-1; maybe TRBD1 (6 bases). Trimming removed 7 bases at V and 1 base at J, with 14 bases between. The CDR3 has 15 residues. The germline gives CDR1 MNHNS, CDR2 SASEGT. CDR3 protein: CASIVGQGSYNEQFF. For the CDR3, the DNA is TGTGCCAGCATCGTAGGGCAGGGGTCCTACAATGAGCAGTTCTTC.

This clonotype was recorded a few times. J is TRBJ2-7 and V is TRBV28; perhaps TRBD1 as D (5 bases). CDR1 MDHEN and CDR2 SYDVKM come from the germline V gene. V was pared by 3 bases and J by 2 bases, with 17 bases between. The CDR3 consists of 16 residues. CDR3 in DNA: TGTGCCAGCAGTTTCCGCAGGGCCACTCGCACCTACGAGCAGTACTTC. Its protein product is CASSFRRATRTYEQYF.

The rearrangement links TRBV2 to TRBJ2-1; D assignment may be TRBD1 or TRBD2 (6 bases each). Germline V gene sequence: CDR1 SNHLY, CDR2 FYNNEI. V lost 4 bases, J lost 0 bases, and 16 bases lay in between. The CDR3 is 17 residues long. The CDR3 region has the DNA TGTGCCAGCAGTGTGGGGGGCTCGTCACGCTCCTACAATGAGCAGTTCTTC. Translation: CASSVGGSSRSYNEQFF.

This clonotype was seen more than once but under ten times. The chain carries TRBV28 and TRBJ2-7; no reliable D call. Germline loops: CDR1 MDHEN, CDR2 SYDVKM. The V gene lost 5 bases and the J gene lost 2 bases, with 13 bases spanning the gap. The CDR3 is 14 residues long. The CDR3 nucleotides read TGTGCCAGCAGTCCCTTAGGCGCAGCCTACGAGCAGTACTTC. Translating it yields CASSPLGAAYEQYF.

This chain joins TRBV5-6 and TRBJ2-5, with a possible D match to TRBD1 (5 bases). The assigned J gene may be wrong: the sequence end matches TRBJ2-7 better. CDR1 and CDR2 from the germline V gene are SGHDT and YYEEEE. The CDR3 is 17 amino acids. The CDR3: CASSLTDDSLNSYEQYF. CDR3 DNA: TGTGCCAGCAGCCTAACCGACGACAGTCTGAACTCCTACGAGCAGTACTTC.

The gene calls are TRBV6-1 and TRBJ2-5; 12 bases fit TRBD2. Germline assignment: CDR1 MNHNS and CDR2 SASEGT. The CDR3 runs 16 residues. Trimming removed 1 base from V and 5 bases from J; junction bases left unmatched: 5. The CDR3 DNA sequence: TGTGCCAGCAGTGAAGTACTAGCGGGGGGCCGGGAGACCCAGTACTTC. It is translated as CASSEVLAGGRETQYF.

In its sample, this clonotype was seen a few times. This chain uses TRBV4-1 with TRBJ2-1; TRBD2 is a possible D gene (5 bases). The germline gives CDR1 MGHRA, CDR2 YSYEKL. The CDR3 totals 16 residues. V was cut by 4 bases and J by 5 bases, with 18 bases left in between. This CDR3 reads CASSLRPEGRNNEQFF. Written as DNA, the CDR3 is TGCGCCAGCAGCCTCCGACCAGAGGGAAGGAACAATGAGCAGTTCTTC.

This clonotype was seen a handful of times. The V gene is TRBV6-5, the J gene TRBJ1-5; D ambiguous. Germline CDR1 MNHEY, CDR2 SVGAGI. The CDR3 has 14 amino acids. V was shortened by 6 bases and J by 6 bases, with 15 bases between the two germline ends. This CDR3 reads CASSRGPGSQPQHF. The CDR3 DNA follows: TGTGCCAGCAGCCGAGGACCGGGGAGTCAGCCCCAGCATTTT.

The chain has TRBV20-1 and TRBJ2-1, with 7 bases matching TRBD1. This CDR3 has 14 amino acids. CDR1 and CDR2 from the germline V gene are DFQATT and SNEGSKA (reference sequence). V trimming: 5 bases; J trimming: 5 bases; junction bases outside the gene matches: 9. The CDR3 loop is CSAYRGSLDNEQFF. Here the CDR3 DNA reads TGCAGTGCTTACAGGGGTAGTCTCGACAATGAGCAGTTCTTC.

This clonotype was counted a few times. This chain joins TRBV6-4 and TRBJ1-2; D remains unclear. The CDR3 spans 13 residues. From germline, CDR1 is MRHNA and CDR2 SNTAGT. V lost 6 bases, J lost 5 bases, and 13 bases lay in between. CDR3 in DNA: TGTGCCAGCAGCCGCGGGTCCTCTTATGGCTACACCTTC. Protein sequence: CASSRGSSYGYTF.

The chain carries TRBV2 and TRBJ2-1; 9 bases agree with TRBD2. CDR1 is SNHLY, CDR2 FYNNEI, per germline. The V gene end was trimmed by 6 bases and the J gene end by 8 bases; junction bases not matched to a gene: 11. The CDR3 loop spans 15 amino acids. The CDR3: CASRKGASGTDEQFF. CDR3 bases: TGTGCCAGCAGGAAAGGGGCTAGCGGGACGGATGAGCAGTTCTTC.

This rearrangement joins TRBV28 to TRBJ2-3; TRBD2 agrees at 9 bases. Germline-derived CDR1 and CDR2 are MDHEN and SYDVKM. The length of the CDR3 is 16 residues. V lost 0 bases and J lost 2; bases outside the gene matches: 3. DNA for the CDR3: TGTGCCAGCAGTTTATGGACTAGCGGTTACACAGATACGCAGTATTTT. Its protein product is CASSLWTSGYTDTQYF. Based on the CDR3 plus reference TRBV28 and TRBJ2-3, the full variable domain is DVKVTQSSRYLVKRTGEKVFLECVQDMDHENMFWYRQDPGLGLRLIYFSYDVKMKEKGDIPEGYSVSREKKERFSLILESASTNQTSMYLCASSLWTSGYTDTQYFGPGTRLTVL.

This clonotype showed up just a few times. This chain links TRBV10-2 with TRBJ2-4, with 11 positions matching TRBD2. Germline V gives CDR1 WSHSY, CDR2 SAAADI. The CDR3 consists of 20 residues. V was pared by 0 bases and J by 1 base, with 11 bases of the junction left unmatched. CDR3 in DNA: TGCGCCAGCAGTGAGTCGTCCCTGTTAGCGGGGGGGCCGGCCAAAAACATTCAGTACTTC. Amino acid sequence: CASSESSLLAGGPAKNIQYF.

In its sample, this clonotype was seen many times. J is TRBJ2-7 and V is TRBV7-8, with D uncertain. CDR1 and CDR2 from the germline V gene are SGHVS and FQNEAQ. V lost 5 bases, J lost 5 bases, and 10 bases lay in between. This CDR3 is built from 12 residues. In DNA, the CDR3 is TGTGCCAGCAGCCCGCTGTTCGACGAGCAGTACTTC. Translation gives CASSPLFDEQYF.

This clonotype was seen a handful of times. The chain couples TRBV27 to TRBJ2-1, with D perhaps matching TRBD2 (5 bases). The V end lost 5 bases, the J end lost 8 bases, and 19 bases lay between the germline ends. The CDR3 extends over 15 amino acids. CDR1 and CDR2 (germline): MNHEY, SMNVEV (reference sequence). This CDR3 reads CASSVYFSFSDEQFF. DNA of the CDR3: TGTGCCAGCAGTGTCTATTTTTCTTTTAGCGATGAGCAGTTCTTC.

The chain couples TRBV11-2 to TRBJ1-2; D gene unclear. CDR1 and CDR2 (germline): SGHAT, FQNNGV. This CDR3 has 12 residues. V shed 4 bases and J shed 9 bases, with 12 bases lying between them. CDR3 sequence (DNA): TGTGCCAGCAGCTCAGCCGCACGAAGCTACACCTTC. Translation: CASSSAARSYTF.

This chain connects TRBV6-1 to TRBJ2-3; TRBD2 agrees at 9 bases. Trimming cost V 4 bases and J 2 bases; bases outside gene matches: 4. In germline, CDR1 is MNHNS, CDR2 SASEGT. The CDR3 spans 15 residues. This CDR3 reads CASSGLAVYTDTQYF. The CDR3 region has the DNA TGTGCCAGCAGTGGACTAGCGGTATACACAGATACGCAGTATTTT.

This clonotype showed up just once. The chain recombines TRBV6-4 with TRBJ2-4; 9 nucleotides match TRBD2. The J call may be faulty, since TRBJ2-7 better matches the DNA end. This CDR3 comprises 16 residues. The germline V gene has CDR1 MRHNA and CDR2 SNTAGT. The CDR3 reads CASSDSRGGLHYEQYF. As DNA, the CDR3 is TGTGCCAGCAGTGACTCGCGGGGGGGACTGCACTACGAGCAGTACTTC.

The chain's CDR3 is CASSQRPFIGERPDTQYF. CDR3 sequence (DNA): TGTGCCAGCAGCCAGCGGCCCTTTATCGGGGAGCGGCCAGATACGCAGTATTTT. The chain uses TRBV4-2 and TRBJ2-3; D might be TRBD2 (5 bases). The germline gives CDR1 LGHNA, CDR2 YNFKEQ. The CDR3 loop spans 18 amino acids. V lost 3 bases to trimming and J lost 4 bases, with 23 bases between them.

This clonotype was picked up a small number of times. CDR3: CASQTGLSYEQYF. The CDR3 bases are TGTGCCAGCCAAACAGGGCTCTCCTACGAGCAGTACTTC. The V and J genes are TRBV2 and TRBJ2-7; D might be TRBD1 (6 bases). There are 13 residues in the CDR3. Germline loops: CDR1 SNHLY, CDR2 FYNNEI. The ends were cut back, 8 bases at V and 0 bases at J, with 11 bases in the middle.